A selection of T cell receptor beta chains follows, all from one sample in a study of blood T cell repertoires in COVID-19. Here immunoSEQ multiplex PCR was the method, and the copy in TCRdb shows in-frame clones only, minus some. Of 150,000 or so clones in the sample, 91% are singletons; the top ten hold 0.55%. Material: peripheral blood. The receptor source for this set is a man aged 50-60 years with acute or convalescent COVID-19. CDR3s include the opening cysteine and the closing phenylalanine or tryptophan. The D gene is left open where the match is weak. Size is stated for part of the rows, as once, few or many counts, or as a class when the clone is expanded.

d_call	clone_size	v_call	j_call	cdr3_length	cdr3_nt	cdr3_aa
TRBD2	.	TRBV9	TRBJ2-2	15	TGTGCCAGCAGCGTAAGTAGCGGGAGCCTCGGGGAGCTGTTTTTT	CASSVSSGSLGELFF
TRBD1	.	TRBV6-5	TRBJ1-1	15	TGTGCCAGCAGTCTAAGACAGGGACTGAACACTGAAGCTTTCTTT	CASSLRQGLNTEAFF
.	.	TRBV6-5	TRBJ1-2	16	TGTGCCAGCAGTTACTCGACCGGCGGGGGGGCAGGGGGCTACACCTTC	CASSYSTGGGAGGYTF
.	.	TRBV29-1	TRBJ1-1	14	TGCAGCGTTTCGTTCGGGATAGGGAACACTGAAGCTTTCTTT	CSVSFGIGNTEAFF
TRBD2	.	TRBV7-9	TRBJ2-2	16	TGTGCCAGCAGCTACTACGGGGGGACGAACACCGGGGAGCTGTTTTTT	CASSYYGGTNTGELFF
.	.	TRBV28	TRBJ1-3	16	TGTGCCAGCAGTTCCCCCACAGGGATCGAAGGAAACACCATATATTTT	CASSSPTGIEGNTIYF
TRBD2	.	TRBV5-6	TRBJ2-3	19	TGTGCCAGCAGCTTGTTGGGCACTAGCGGGAACCCGGGCGCAGATACGCAGTATTTT	CASSLLGTSGNPGADTQYF
.	.	TRBV19	TRBJ1-5	15	TGTGCCAGCAGAATGGACAGAAGGATCCATCAGCCCCAGCATTTT	CASRMDRRIHQPQHF
TRBD2	.	TRBV10-3	TRBJ2-5	15	TGTGCCATCAGCCGCACTAGCGGGGTGAAAGAGACCCAGTACTTC	CAISRTSGVKETQYF
TRBD2	.	TRBV4-1	TRBJ2-1	17	TGCGCCAGCAGCCACGCAACTAGCGGGAGGCCACACAATGAGCAGTTCTTC	CASSHATSGRPHNEQFF
.	.	TRBV6-5	TRBJ2-1	15	TGTGCCAGCAGGTTCGAACAGGGTCCTTACAATGAGCAGTTCTTC	CASRFEQGPYNEQFF
TRBD2	.	TRBV7-9	TRBJ2-3	17	TGTGCCAGCAGCCAATACGGGGAGCGGGGGGGCCTGTATACGCAGTATTTT	CASSQYGERGGLYTQYF
TRBD1	.	TRBV27	TRBJ2-3	14	TGTGCCAGCAGGACAGGGCCTGGGGATGGTATGGCGTATTTT	CASRTGPGDGMAYF
.	.	TRBV7-3	TRBJ2-2	14	TGTGCCAGCAGCTTACCGGGTAACACCGGGGAGCTGTTTTTT	CASSLPGNTGELFF
TRBD2	.	TRBV5-4	TRBJ2-5	15	TGTGCCAGCAGCTTGCCTAGCGGGTCACAAGAGACCCAGTACTTC	CASSLPSGSQETQYF
TRBD2	.	TRBV7-3	TRBJ2-1	16	TGTGCCAGCAGCTTAGGACCTAGCGGGGGGCAGGATGAGCAGTTCTTC	CASSLGPSGGQDEQFF
TRBD2	.	TRBV6-2/TRBV6-3	TRBJ2-7	15	TGTGCCAGCAGTTACTCAACTAGCGGGAGTTACGAGCAGTACTTC	CASSYSTSGSYEQYF
.	.	TRBV7-6	TRBJ2-5	15	TGTGCCAGCACCCCGGGAGTCGGGAATCAAGAGACCCAGTACTTC	CASTPGVGNQETQYF
.	.	TRBV27	TRBJ1-6	15	TGTGCCAGCAGTCCCCGGACAGACAATAATTCACCCCTCCACTTT	CASSPRTDNNSPLHF
TRBD1	.	TRBV7-9	TRBJ1-1	15	TGTGCCAGCACCACGGGAAGGGGGCAGTACACTGAAGCTTTCTTT	CASTTGRGQYTEAFF
TRBD1	few	TRBV7-8	TRBJ1-1	16	TGTGCCAGCAGCAACCGGGACAGGGTCTCCTCGGGTGAAGCTTTCTTT	CASSNRDRVSSGEAFF
.	.	TRBV5-1	TRBJ1-2	14	TGCGCCAGCAGCTTGGCGGGTGCTAACTATGGCTACACCTTC	CASSLAGANYGYTF
.	.	TRBV28	TRBJ1-1	16	TGTGCCAGCAGTCCCCCCGATGGGGCCCGGAACACTGAAGCTTTCTTT	CASSPPDGARNTEAFF
TRBD2	.	TRBV11-1	TRBJ2-7	16	TGTGCCAGCAGCCCTTTACCGGGACTAGCGGGAAGAGAGCAGTACTTC	CASSPLPGLAGREQYF
.	.	TRBV6-1	TRBJ1-1	14	TGTGCCAGCAGTGAAGGGGCGGGGAACACTGAAGCTTTCTTT	CASSEGAGNTEAFF
TRBD1	.	TRBV28	TRBJ1-1	15	TGTGCCAGCAGTTTGAGACCGGGACAGGGCACTGAAGCTTTCTTT	CASSLRPGQGTEAFF
.	.	TRBV10-3	TRBJ2-2	19	TGTGCCATCAGTGAGTCGATGGGGCTTCGTGGCCCGAACACCGGGGAGCTGTTTTTT	CAISESMGLRGPNTGELFF
TRBD1	.	TRBV28	TRBJ1-2	16	TGTGCCAGCAGTTTGGGTCCACAGGGGGCTATGGATGGCTACACCTTC	CASSLGPQGAMDGYTF
.	.	TRBV4-2	TRBJ1-6	12	TGTGCCAGCAGCCGCCCAGGGGCACCCCTCCACTTT	CASSRPGAPLHF
.	.	TRBV15	TRBJ1-2	14	TGTGCCACCAGAGACAGTATGCTTAACTATGGCTACACCTTC	CATRDSMLNYGYTF
.	.	TRBV28	TRBJ1-2	11	TGTGCCACCAGGGAGAACTATGGCTACACCTTC	CATRENYGYTF
TRBD1	.	TRBV7-3	TRBJ1-4	21	TGTGCCAGCAGCTTAGGAATTTGGGGCCGGCAGGGGGTGCATGGTAATGAAAAACTGTTTTTT	CASSLGIWGRQGVHGNEKLFF
TRBD1	.	TRBV6-1	TRBJ1-5	14	TGTGCCAGCAGTGAGAGGCAGGGGGACCAGCCCCAGCATTTT	CASSERQGDQPQHF
TRBD1	.	TRBV6-1	TRBJ2-2	16	TGTGCCAGCAGTGAAGCGCTTCTACAGGGGGCCGGGGAGCTGTTTTTT	CASSEALLQGAGELFF
TRBD1	once	TRBV18	TRBJ1-6	14	TGTGCCAGCTCACCGGGACAGACAAATTCACCCCTCCACTTT	CASSPGQTNSPLHF
.	.	TRBV7-7	TRBJ2-2	17	TGTGCTAGCAGCTTACGACCTATCTTTCAGGGAACCGGGGAGCTGTTTTTT	CASSLRPIFQGTGELFF
TRBD1	.	TRBV6-5	TRBJ2-7	14	TGTGCCAGCAGTCCCCGGGACAGCTCCTACGAGCAGTACTTC	CASSPRDSSYEQYF
.	.	TRBV10-3	TRBJ1-5	13	TGTGCCATCAGTGTTATGGGCAGTCAGCCCCAGCATTTT	CAISVMGSQPQHF
TRBD1	once	TRBV18	TRBJ1-4	15	TGTGCCAGCTCAGGACAGGGTGCAACTAATGAAAAACTGTTTTTT	CASSGQGATNEKLFF
.	once	TRBV18	TRBJ2-4	16	TGTGCCAGCTCACCACTTCAGGGTTCCTTCAAAAACATTCAGTACTTC	CASSPLQGSFKNIQYF
.	once	TRBV15	TRBJ2-3	15	TGTGCCACCAGCAGAGGCCGGGCAGGGTTAGATACGCAGTATTTT	CATSRGRAGLDTQYF
TRBD1	.	TRBV7-9	TRBJ1-1	15	TGTGCCAGCAGCGGAGAGGGACAGGGTGATACTGAAGCTTTCTTT	CASSGEGQGDTEAFF
.	.	TRBV27	TRBJ2-2	14	TGTGCCAGCAGTTTACGGGTGAACACCGGGGAGCTGTTTTTT	CASSLRVNTGELFF
.	.	TRBV5-1	TRBJ2-2	14	TGCGCCAGCAGCCTAACAGGGACCACCGGGGAGCTGTTTTTT	CASSLTGTTGELFF
TRBD1	.	TRBV15	TRBJ1-5	15	TGTGCCACCAGACGGACAGGGTTCGACAATCAGCCCCAGCATTTT	CATRRTGFDNQPQHF
.	.	TRBV7-6	TRBJ2-2	15	TGTGCCAGCAGCTTAGGGACTTGGAGTGCCGGGGAGCTGTTTTTT	CASSLGTWSAGELFF
.	.	TRBV19	TRBJ2-2	15	TGTGCCAGTAGTCGTCTAGCGTCGAACACCGGGGAGCTGTTTTTT	CASSRLASNTGELFF
TRBD1	.	TRBV6-5	TRBJ1-1	13	TGTGCCAGTGCGACAGGGGGGCGCGCTGAAGCTTTCTTT	CASATGGRAEAFF
TRBD2	.	TRBV7-3	TRBJ2-1	13	TGTGCCAGCAGCTTTACTAGCGACAATGAGCAGTTCTTC	CASSFTSDNEQFF
TRBD1	.	TRBV18	TRBJ2-5	16	TGTGCCAGCTCACTCGGACAGGGATGGCCAAAGGGGACCCAGTACTTC	CASSLGQGWPKGTQYF
TRBD1	few	TRBV18	TRBJ1-1	18	TGTGCCAGCTCACCCCCTGTTTCGGACAGGGGCGTGAACACTGAAGCTTTCTTT	CASSPPVSDRGVNTEAFF
TRBD1	.	TRBV28	TRBJ1-2	14	TGTGCCAGCACCTGGGGACAGGCTACCTATGGCTACACCTTC	CASTWGQATYGYTF
.	.	TRBV4-1	TRBJ1-1	13	TGCGCCAGCAGCCGTGGGCTGAACACTGAAGCTTTCTTT	CASSRGLNTEAFF
.	.	TRBV11-2	TRBJ1-2	13	TGTGCCAGCAGCTCTGAGGTCGGCTATGGCTACACCTTC	CASSSEVGYGYTF
TRBD1	.	TRBV27	TRBJ1-1	15	TGTGCCAGCAGCTGGGGGGACAGGGGGAACACTGAAGCTTTCTTT	CASSWGDRGNTEAFF
TRBD1	.	TRBV5-1	TRBJ2-2	14	TGCGCCAGCAGCGACCGGGACAGCACCGGGGAGCTGTTTTTT	CASSDRDSTGELFF
.	.	TRBV5-1	TRBJ2-2	15	TGCGCCAGCAGCTTGGCCCAGGCGCTCACCGGGGAGCTGTTTTTT	CASSLAQALTGELFF
.	.	TRBV18	TRBJ1-2	14	TGTGCCAGCCGAACGACGACAGGTGGTTATGGCTACACCTTC	CASRTTTGGYGYTF